This paragraph reports one T cell receptor (beta chain). The CDR3 length is 15 residues. With 4 bases clipped from V and 7 bases from J, the junction kept 8 bases outside the gene matches. Germline loops: CDR1 SGHDT, CDR2 YYEEEE. The sample comes from a study of blood T cell repertoires in COVID-19. Study background: The United States, Italy and Spain were the sources of the acute and convalescent COVID-19 samples.

Produced via immunoSEQ multiplex PCR; TCRdb's table is partial and in-frame only. The profile covers more than 30,000 clones, with 89% appearing a single time and approximately 0.55% taken by the ten largest. J is TRBJ1-2 and V is TRBV5-6, with 12 bases matching TRBD1. The clonotype originates from a woman aged 40 to 55 with active or convalescent COVID-19. Input material: peripheral blood. The DNA for the CDR3 is TGTGCCAGCAGCCCCGTGGGACAGGGGGCGAGTGGCTACACCTTC. It is translated as CASSPVGQGASGYTF.